The 11 T cell receptor beta chains reported below all come from one sample, sequenced in a study of blood T cell repertoires in COVID-19. Generated by immunoSEQ multiplex PCR, the TCRdb table keeps only in-frame clones and is missing some. The sample records 250,000 or so clones, about 91% being singletons. The specimen was peripheral blood. The receptors here all came from a woman aged 25 to 39 with COVID-19, enrolled during active disease.

The chain links TRBV11-3 to TRBJ2-3, with 9 nucleotides matching TRBD2. There are 16 residues in the CDR3. Germline V gives CDR1 SGHNT, CDR2 YENEEA. V dropped 10 bases and J dropped 0; count of bases not matched to a gene: 11. As DNA, the CDR3 is TGTGCCACTCAAGGCGGGAGGGTGAATAGCACAGATACGCAGTATTTT. Its translation is CATQGGRVNSTDTQYF.

This chain joins TRBV7-8 and TRBJ2-7; possibly TRBD1 for D (6 bases). CDR1 SGHVS and CDR2 FQNEAQ come from the germline V gene. The length of the CDR3 is 13 residues. The V gene lost 5 bases and the J gene lost 6 bases, with 14 bases spanning the gap. The CDR3: CASSHTGSGEQYF. As DNA, the CDR3 is TGTGCCAGCAGCCATACAGGGTCGGGCGAGCAGTACTTC.

Only a few counts were recorded for this clone. The chain links TRBV27 to TRBJ2-1; possible D gene TRBD1, 5 bases. Germline-derived CDR1 and CDR2 are MNHEY and SMNVEV (reference sequence). CDR3 length: 16 amino acids. The V and J ends lost 0 bases and 2 bases respectively, with 11 bases between them. The CDR3: CASSLSSGWPYNEQFF. DNA for the CDR3: TGTGCCAGCAGTTTATCGTCAGGGTGGCCCTACAATGAGCAGTTCTTC.

The genes are TRBV19 and TRBJ2-5; 7 positions match TRBD2. CDR3 length: 15 residues. Trimming at V came to 10 bases and at J to 1 base, leaving 12 bases not matched to a gene. Germline V gene lookup returns CDR1 LNHDA and CDR2 SQIVND (reference sequence). The chain's CDR3 is CATAPREGGQETQYF. The DNA of the CDR3 is TGTGCCACTGCACCCAGGGAGGGCGGCCAAGAGACCCAGTACTTC.

The chain combines TRBV27 with TRBJ2-7; TRBD1 aligns across 11 bases. J lost 7 bases, V lost 5 bases, and 7 bases had no gene match. This CDR3 is 14 amino acids long. Germline CDR1 and CDR2: MNHEY and SMNVEV (reference sequence). The CDR3, as DNA: TGTGCCAGCAGTCCGGACAGGGGGCGAGGAGAGCAGTACGTC. It codes for CASSPDRGRGEQYV.

The rearrangement uses TRBV7-6 and TRBJ2-3; 8 bases agree with TRBD2. This CDR3 contains 15 residues. Germline V gene lookup returns CDR1 SGHVS and CDR2 FNYEAQ. J was trimmed by 5 bases and V by 8 bases; bases with no gene match: 12. CDR3 sequence: CASATGGLEGDTQYF. The CDR3 nucleotides read TGTGCCAGCGCGACCGGGGGACTAGAGGGAGATACGCAGTATTTT.

The V call is TRBV5-1, the J call TRBJ2-2, with D perhaps matching TRBD1 (5 bases). The germline V gene has CDR1 SGHRS and CDR2 YFSETQ. V gave up 2 bases and J gave up 3 bases, with 11 bases separating them. The CDR3 runs to 15 residues. CDR3 nucleotides: TGCGCCAGCAGCTTTGGGCAGGGTGACACCGGGGAGCTGTTTTTT. This translates into CASSFGQGDTGELFF.

The chain links TRBV7-2 to TRBJ2-1; a possible D gene is TRBD1 (5 bases). V was shortened by 1 base and J by 4 bases, with 17 bases between the two germline ends. The germline CDR1 and CDR2 sequences are SGHTA and FQGNSA. The CDR3 is 17 amino acids. CDR3 region: CASSLVRQNPSYNEQFF. For the CDR3, the DNA is TGTGCCAGCAGCTTAGTCCGACAGAACCCTTCTTACAATGAGCAGTTCTTC.

This clone appeared a single time. This chain connects TRBV6-2 or TRBV6-3 to TRBJ1-1; D perhaps matches TRBD1 (6 bases). V was pared by 2 bases and J by 0 bases, with 16 bases between. This CDR3 is 17 amino acids long. Germline CDR1 and CDR2: MNHEY and SVGEGT. In DNA form, the CDR3 reads TGTGCCAGCAGTTACCGCGAAACAGGGCGGCTGAACACTGAAGCTTTCTTT. Translation gives CASSYRETGRLNTEAFF.

The CDR3 nucleotides are TGTGCCAGCGCCGCCAGAAGTGATGAGCAGTTCTTC. Translating gives CASAARSDEQFF. The rearrangement links TRBV27 to TRBJ2-1, with no clear D. Germline lookup yields CDR1 MNHEY and CDR2 SMNVEV (reference sequence). Between the trimmed V and J ends, which lost 8 bases and 8 bases, there was a span of 13 bases. The CDR3 is made up of 12 amino acids.

The V and J genes are TRBV5-4 and TRBJ1-1; TRBD1 matches at 8 bases. The CDR3 is 13 amino acids. Trimming removed 1 base from V and 10 bases from J; junction bases left unmatched: 6. Germline V lookup: CDR1 SGHNT, CDR2 YYREEE (reference sequence). Written as DNA, the CDR3 is TGTGCCAGCAGCTTGTGGACAGGGTTTGGAGCTTTCTTT. Its protein product is CASSLWTGFGAFF.